Listed below are T cell receptor beta chains from one sample, sequenced in a study of blood T cell repertoires in COVID-19. Assay: immunoSEQ multiplex PCR; the TCRdb copy retains only in-frame clones and omits some. The sample lists under 300,000 clones, around 84% occurring once. What was sequenced was PBMCs or T cells enriched from blood (not recorded which). Receptors were obtained from a woman in her forties or fifties who had been exposed to COVID-19. Each CDR3 is given with its conserved first and last residue. Each record gives: J gene, V gene, clone size, CDR3 length, D gene, CDR3 DNA, CDR3 protein. The D gene is left open where the match is weak. The size field is filled for only some rows; it gives once, few, many or a size class.

TRBJ1-1,TRBV28,.,12,.,TGTGCCAGCAGGGCATGGGAGCGCGAAGCTTTCTTT,CASRAWEREAFF
TRBJ2-1,TRBV13,once,18,.,TGTGCCAGCAGCTCACTGCTGAGTGGCGCCGGGACCTACAATGAGCAGTTCTTC,CASSSLLSGAGTYNEQFF
TRBJ1-3,TRBV7-9,.,15,.,TGTGCCAGCAGCTCACAGCCTTTCTCTGGAAACACCATATATTTT,CASSSQPFSGNTIYF
TRBJ1-2,TRBV6-4,.,12,.,TGTGCCAGCAGTGACGGGGGGAAAGGCTACACCTTC,CASSDGGKGYTF
TRBJ2-7,TRBV7-9,.,12,.,TGTGCCAGCAGCCCCAGTTCCTACGAGCAGTACTTC,CASSPSSYEQYF
TRBJ2-7,TRBV13,once,17,TRBD2,TGTGCCAGCAGCCCCCAAGCGGGGGGCTTTCTTAGCTACGAGCAGTACTTC,CASSPQAGGFLSYEQYF
TRBJ1-5,TRBV2,.,13,TRBD1,TGTGCCACCCTGGGACAGGGAAATCAGCCCCAGCATTTT,CATLGQGNQPQHF
TRBJ2-5,TRBV7-8,.,15,TRBD1,TGTGCCAGCAGCGCGCGGACAGGTTATGAAGAGACCCAGTACTTC,CASSARTGYEETQYF
TRBJ2-5,TRBV5-8,.,15,TRBD1,TGTGCCAGCAGCTTCCGGACAGGCCTAGGAAAGACCCAGTACTTC,CASSFRTGLGKTQYF
TRBJ2-7,TRBV9,.,15,.,TGTGCCAGCAGCGTAGGTATCGGAGGGGACTACGAGCAGTACTTC,CASSVGIGGDYEQYF
TRBJ2-1,TRBV14,.,16,TRBD2,TGTGCCAGCAGCCAAGAAACAGCGGGGGGTTTAAATGAGCAGTTCTTC,CASSQETAGGLNEQFF
TRBJ1-5,TRBV19,.,15,.,TGTGCCAGTAGTATTGACACAAATAGCAATCAGCCCCAGCATTTT,CASSIDTNSNQPQHF
TRBJ2-3,TRBV5-4,.,15,.,TGTGCCAGCAACCTGGGGGGGCCACTGACAGATACGCAGTATTTT,CASNLGGPLTDTQYF
TRBJ1-1,TRBV7-2,.,15,.,TGTGCCAGCAGCTTAATGCAGGGGATGTACACTGAAGCTTTCTTT,CASSLMQGMYTEAFF
TRBJ1-1,TRBV6-5,.,13,.,TGTGCCAGCAGTTACTCGAGGAACACTGAAGCTTTCTTT,CASSYSRNTEAFF
TRBJ1-3,TRBV5-8,.,14,TRBD1,TGTGCCAGCAGCCCTGGACAGGGGGGCTACACCATATATTTT,CASSPGQGGYTIYF
TRBJ2-7,TRBV6-5,.,15,TRBD1,TGTGCCAGCAGTTACTCCTGGGACAGAGCCTACGAGCAGTACTTC,CASSYSWDRAYEQYF
TRBJ1-3,TRBV28,.,13,.,TGTGCCAGCAGTTTTGTCAGGGCCAACACCATATATTTT,CASSFVRANTIYF
TRBJ1-1,TRBV2,.,13,.,TGTGCCAGCACGGAGGAGTTGAACACTGAAGCTTTCTTT,CASTEELNTEAFF
TRBJ2-1,TRBV7-2,.,16,.,TGTGCCAGCAGCTTACGACGGATCCTAGATCGGGGTGAGCAGTTCTTC,CASSLRRILDRGEQFF
TRBJ2-2,TRBV13,.,16,TRBD2,TGTGCCAGCAGAGTGACTAGCGGGGGGGCCGTCGGGGAGCTGTTTTTT,CASRVTSGGAVGELFF
TRBJ1-1,TRBV5-6,.,17,TRBD1,TGTGCCAGCAGCCTTGTATTTGGGACAGGCAAGAACACTGAAGCTTTCTTT,CASSLVFGTGKNTEAFF
TRBJ2-7,TRBV5-5,.,13,.,TGTGCCAGCAGCCCAGGGACACCCTACGAGCAGTACTTC,CASSPGTPYEQYF
TRBJ2-1,TRBV19,many,15,.,TGTGCCAGTAGTACTCAATGGGCAGGGAAGGGTGAGCAGTTCTTC,CASSTQWAGKGEQFF
TRBJ1-5,TRBV19,.,15,TRBD1,TGTGCCAGTAGTATTTTAGAGGGGGCGAATCAGCCCCAGCATTTT,CASSILEGANQPQHF
TRBJ2-1,TRBV11-1,few,13,.,TGTGCCAGCAGCTTATCACAGTATAATGAGCAGTTCTTC,CASSLSQYNEQFF
TRBJ2-7,TRBV30,.,13,TRBD1,TGTGCCTGGAGTACCACAGGGGGTAGCGAGCAGTACTTC,CAWSTTGGSEQYF
TRBJ1-4,TRBV24-1,few,15,.,TGTGCCACCAGTGATTCCAGGGTCGATAATGAAAAACTGTTTTTT,CATSDSRVDNEKLFF
TRBJ1-4,TRBV6-2/TRBV6-3,.,16,TRBD1,TGTGCCAGCAGTTACCCGAGGACAGGGACTAATGAAAAACTGTTTTTT,CASSYPRTGTNEKLFF
TRBJ1-1,TRBV15,.,15,.,TGTGCCACCAGCAGTAACACAGGGCTGAACACTGAAGCTTTCTTT,CATSSNTGLNTEAFF
TRBJ1-1,TRBV28,.,15,TRBD1,TGTGCCAGCAGCCCTCGCGACAGGGTCTACACTGAAGCTTTCTTT,CASSPRDRVYTEAFF
TRBJ2-4,TRBV2,few,14,TRBD1,TGTGCCAGCAGCCCAGGGGGCGGCAAAAACATTCAGTACTTC,CASSPGGGKNIQYF
TRBJ2-1,TRBV18,.,16,TRBD1,TGTGCCAGCTCACCCCGGGGACAGCCCGATCTCAATGAGCAGTTCTTC,CASSPRGQPDLNEQFF